This record concerns one T cell receptor beta chain sequence. CDR3 length: 16 amino acids. V lost 6 bases to trimming and J lost 4 bases; unmatched junction nucleotides: 11. CDR1 and CDR2 from the germline V gene are DFQATT and SNEGSKA (reference sequence). This sample was included in a study of identical twins. TCRdb reprocessed the 5' RACE reads via MiXCR and lists one record per CDR3 protein. The sample lists about 470,000 distinct CDR3 sequences; roughly 24% were seen once. This same sample was also taken into another study, of T cells expressing NK-cell markers.

The receptor was derived from a young woman in good health. The specimen was CD4+ T cells sorted from blood. The rearrangement joins TRBV20-1 to TRBJ2-5, with 13 nucleotides matching TRBD2. The CDR3 nucleotides read TGCAGTGCCACGAGGGGGACTAGCGGGATAAGAGAGACCCAGTACTTC. As protein: CSATRGTSGIRETQYF.